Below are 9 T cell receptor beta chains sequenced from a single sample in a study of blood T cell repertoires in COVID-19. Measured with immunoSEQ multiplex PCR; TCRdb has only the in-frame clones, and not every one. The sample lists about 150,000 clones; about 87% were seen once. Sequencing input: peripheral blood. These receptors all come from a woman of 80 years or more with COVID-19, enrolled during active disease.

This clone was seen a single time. The CDR3 coding sequence is TGCGCCAGCAGCCAAGTCGGGGGGCCTCTAAACATTCAGTACTTC. Residues: CASSQVGGPLNIQYF. The V and J genes are TRBV4-3 and TRBJ2-4; D perhaps matches TRBD2 (7 bases). CDR1 and CDR2 from the germline V gene are LGHNA and YSLEER. The CDR3 runs 15 residues. The V end was cut by 1 base, the J end by 6 bases, with 13 bases between.

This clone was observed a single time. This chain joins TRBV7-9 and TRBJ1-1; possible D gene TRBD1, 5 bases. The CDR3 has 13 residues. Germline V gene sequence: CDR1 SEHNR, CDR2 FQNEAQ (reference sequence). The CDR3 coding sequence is TGTGCGGGGGGGATAGGAAGGGACACTGAAGCTTTCTTT. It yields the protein CAGGIGRDTEAFF.

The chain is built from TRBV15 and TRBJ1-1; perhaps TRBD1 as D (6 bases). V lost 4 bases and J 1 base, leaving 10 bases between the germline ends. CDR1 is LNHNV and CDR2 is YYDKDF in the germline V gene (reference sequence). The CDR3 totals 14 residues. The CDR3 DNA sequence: TGTGCCACCAGCACGGACAGACCGAACACTGAAGCTTTCTTT. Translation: CATSTDRPNTEAFF.

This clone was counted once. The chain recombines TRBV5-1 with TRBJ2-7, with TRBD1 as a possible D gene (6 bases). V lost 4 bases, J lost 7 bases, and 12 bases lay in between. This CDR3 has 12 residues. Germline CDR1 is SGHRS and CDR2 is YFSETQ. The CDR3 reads CASSPGQLEQYF. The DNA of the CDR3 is TGCGCCAGCAGCCCAGGACAGCTTGAGCAGTACTTC.

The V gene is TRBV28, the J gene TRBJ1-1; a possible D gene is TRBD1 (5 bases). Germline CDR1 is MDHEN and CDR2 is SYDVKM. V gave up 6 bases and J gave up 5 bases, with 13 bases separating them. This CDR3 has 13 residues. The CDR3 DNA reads TGTGCCAGCAGCAAGCAGGGTAGGACTGAAGCTTTCTTT. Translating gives CASSKQGRTEAFF. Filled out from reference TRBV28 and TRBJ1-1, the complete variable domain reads DVKVTQSSRYLVKRTGEKVFLECVQDMDHENMFWYRQDPGLGLRLIYFSYDVKMKEKGDIPEGYSVSREKKERFSLILESASTNQTSMYLCASSKQGRTEAFFGQGTRLTVV.

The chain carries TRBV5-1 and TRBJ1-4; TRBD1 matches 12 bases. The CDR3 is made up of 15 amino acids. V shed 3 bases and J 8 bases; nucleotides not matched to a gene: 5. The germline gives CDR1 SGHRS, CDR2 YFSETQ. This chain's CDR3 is CASSWGTGGEEKLFF. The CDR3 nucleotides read TGCGCCAGCAGCTGGGGGACAGGGGGCGAGGAAAAACTGTTTTTT.

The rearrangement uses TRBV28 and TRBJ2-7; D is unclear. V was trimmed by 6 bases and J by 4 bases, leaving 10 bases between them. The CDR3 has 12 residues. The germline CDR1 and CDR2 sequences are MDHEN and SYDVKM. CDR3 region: CASSLTQYEQYF. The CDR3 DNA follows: TGTGCCAGCAGCCTCACCCAGTACGAGCAGTACTTC.

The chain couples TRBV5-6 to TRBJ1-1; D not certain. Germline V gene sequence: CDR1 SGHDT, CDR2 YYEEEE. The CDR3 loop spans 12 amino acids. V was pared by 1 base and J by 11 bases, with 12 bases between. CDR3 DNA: TGTGCCAGCAGCTTGAAGGAGATGAGGGCTTTCTTT. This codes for CASSLKEMRAFF. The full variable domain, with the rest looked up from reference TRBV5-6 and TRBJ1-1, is DAGVTQSPTHLIKTRGQQVTLRCSPKSGHDTVSWYQQALGQGPQFIFQYYEEEERQRGNFPDRFSGHQFPNYSSELNVNALLLGDSALYLCASSLKEMRAFFGQGTRLTVV.

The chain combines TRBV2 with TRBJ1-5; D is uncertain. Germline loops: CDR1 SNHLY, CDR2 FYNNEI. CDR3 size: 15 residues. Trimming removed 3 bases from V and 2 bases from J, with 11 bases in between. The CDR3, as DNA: TGTGCCAGCAGTGATCGGGTAAGCGGCAATCAGCCCCAGCATTTT. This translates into CASSDRVSGNQPQHF.